Each of the 25 T cell receptor beta chains below was sequenced from the same sample in a study of shared clonotypes between healthy human individuals. Cells designated naive CD8 were CD45RO-negative and were positively selected for CCR7, with terminally differentiated effector memory CD45RA+ cells excluded. This table comes from immunoSEQ multiplex PCR, and its TCRdb copy is limited to in-frame clones, with some not included. Of under 850,000 clones in the sample, about 92% were seen once. The specimen sequenced was naive CD8+ T cells sorted from blood. All receptors derive from a man aged 25-45 years in good health.

As for this clone: Other DNA sequences in this sample translate to the same CDR3. The chain has TRBV20-1 and TRBJ2-5; unclear D gene. This CDR3 contains 9 residues. V dropped 4 bases and J dropped 5 bases, with 2 bases sitting between them. Germline assignment: CDR1 DFQATT and CDR2 SNEGSKA (reference sequence). The CDR3 reads CSATETQYF. For the CDR3, the DNA is TGCAGTGCTACCGAGACCCAGTACTTC.

The chain combines TRBV5-6 with TRBJ2-1, with TRBD1 matching over 7 bases. The V gene end was trimmed by 4 bases and the J gene end by 0 bases; junction bases not matched to a gene: 10. Germline V gives CDR1 SGHDT, CDR2 YYEEEE. This CDR3 is built from 17 residues. CDR3 in DNA: TGTGCCAGCAGCGTAACAGGGGCGATCCTCTCCTACAATGAGCAGTTCTTC. Amino acid sequence: CASSVTGAILSYNEQFF.

J is TRBJ2-3 and V is TRBV27, with D tentatively TRBD2 (5 bases). With 10 bases removed from V and 6 bases from J, the gap between germline ends came to 11 bases. The CDR3 length is 11 residues. Germline CDR1 is MNHEY and CDR2 is SMNVEV (reference sequence). CDR3 in amino acids: CATSRGDTQYF. DNA of the CDR3: TGTGCCACCTCCCGAGGGGATACGCAGTATTTT.

This chain links TRBV5-6 with TRBJ1-1, with a possible D match to TRBD1 (6 bases). Trimming removed 9 bases from V and 4 bases from J, with 19 bases in between. The CDR3 is 14 residues long. From germline, CDR1 is SGHDT and CDR2 YYEEEE. The CDR3 reads CATGGRRGGTEAFF. The CDR3, as DNA: TGTGCCACCGGGGGGCGGCGAGGGGGCACTGAAGCTTTCTTT. Looking up the rest from reference TRBV5-6 and TRBJ1-1 gives the full variable domain: DAGVTQSPTHLIKTRGQQVTLRCSPKSGHDTVSWYQQALGQGPQFIFQYYEEEERQRGNFPDRFSGHQFPNYSSELNVNALLLGDSALYLCATGGRRGGTEAFFGQGTRLTVV.

This clone was seen more than once but under ten times. This chain links TRBV11-2 with TRBJ1-5, with 8 bases identical to TRBD1. This CDR3 region has 14 residues. Trimming took 5 bases from V and 7 from J; bases not matched to a gene: 7. Germline-derived CDR1 and CDR2 are SGHAT and FQNNGV. The CDR3 sequence: CASSPQQGGQPQHF. DNA of the CDR3: TGTGCCAGCAGCCCCCAACAGGGGGGCCAGCCCCAGCATTTT.

This clone came up once. J is TRBJ2-7 and V is TRBV5-1, with 7 bases aligning to TRBD1. After removal of 3 bases from V and 4 bases from J, the junction contained 1 base not matched to a gene. CDR1 and CDR2 (germline): SGHRS, YFSETQ. This CDR3 has 12 residues. The DNA for the CDR3 is TGCGCCAGCAGCTGGACAGGTTACGAGCAGTACTTC. This sequence encodes CASSWTGYEQYF.

This chain connects TRBV4-2 to TRBJ2-7; possible D gene TRBD1, 5 bases. V shed 0 bases and J shed 0 bases, with 6 bases lying between them. This CDR3 is built from 14 residues. Germline V CDR1 and CDR2: LGHNA, YNFKEQ. CDR3 coding DNA: TGTGCCAGCAGCCAAGACAGGGCCTCCTACGAGCAGTACTTC. Translating it yields CASSQDRASYEQYF.

The chain links TRBV7-9 to TRBJ2-7, with 10 bases fitting TRBD2. Germline CDR1 reads SEHNR; CDR2 reads FQNEAQ (reference sequence). J gave up 1 base and V 4 bases, and 4 bases lay outside the gene matches. The CDR3 loop spans 15 amino acids. CDR3 sequence (DNA): TGTGCCAGCAGCTCCGGGACTAGCGATTCCTACGAGCAGTACTTC. Protein sequence: CASSSGTSDSYEQYF.

The rearrangement uses TRBV5-6 and TRBJ1-1; D is undetermined. The V gene lost 4 bases and the J gene lost 1 base, with 8 bases spanning the gap. Germline values: CDR1 SGHDT, CDR2 YYEEEE. CDR3 size: 13 residues. CDR3 sequence: CASSPGTNTEAFF. In DNA form, the CDR3 reads TGTGCCAGCAGCCCCGGAACGAACACTGAAGCTTTCTTT.

This sequence joins TRBV27 and TRBJ2-3; 9 bases fit TRBD2. CDR3 length equals 16 residues. V gave up 2 bases and J gave up 0 bases; unmatched junction bases: 3. The germline CDR1 and CDR2 sequences are MNHEY and SMNVEV (reference sequence). CDR3 in DNA: TGTGCCAGCAGTTTAAGCACTAGCGGGAGCACAGATACGCAGTATTTT. This gives the protein CASSLSTSGSTDTQYF.

The rearrangement joins TRBV10-3 to TRBJ2-7; TRBD2 might be the D (6 bases). The germline CDR1 and CDR2 sequences are ENHRY and SYGVKD. This CDR3 is 14 amino acids long. V was trimmed by 3 bases and J by 2 bases, leaving 11 bases between them. The CDR3 DNA reads TGTGCCATCAGTGACGGCGCGGGAACCTACGAGCAGTACTTC. Protein: CAISDGAGTYEQYF.

The gene calls are TRBV27 and TRBJ1-3; 8 bases agree with TRBD1. The CDR3 spans 15 residues. Germline V gene lookup returns CDR1 MNHEY and CDR2 SMNVEV (reference sequence). Trimming at V came to 5 bases and at J to 4 bases, leaving 7 bases not matched to a gene. CDR3 sequence (DNA): TGTGCCAGCAGTCTGAGGACAGGGCTAGGAAACACCATATATTTT. This translates into CASSLRTGLGNTIYF.

The gene calls are TRBV7-2 and TRBJ2-1; 9 positions match TRBD2. Germline V gene data show CDR1 as SGHTA and CDR2 as FQGNSA. The ends lost 10 bases at V and 1 base at J; junction bases unmatched: 14. There are 17 residues in the CDR3. Here the CDR3 DNA reads TGTGCCACTAATCGCCTTTGGCGGGGGGGGTCCTACAATGAGCAGTTCTTC. Amino acid sequence: CATNRLWRGGSYNEQFF. Together with reference TRBV7-2 and TRBJ2-1, the CDR3 gives the full variable domain: GAGVSQSPSNKVTEKGKDVELRCDPISGHTALYWYRQSLGQGLEFLIYFQGNSAPDKSGLPSDRFSAERTGGSVSTLTIQRTQQEDSAVYLCATNRLWRGGSYNEQFFGPGTRLTVL.

The genes are TRBV11-2 and TRBJ2-7, with 7 bases that match TRBD2. Trimming removed 5 bases from V and 1 base from J; junction bases left unmatched: 8. The V gene's germline CDR1 is SGHAT and CDR2 FQNNGV. This CDR3 has 15 amino acids. CDR3 sequence: CASSPHPGGSYEQYF. CDR3 in DNA: TGTGCCAGCAGCCCGCATCCGGGAGGATCCTACGAGCAGTACTTC.

In DNA form, the CDR3 reads TGTGCCAGCAGTGAAGTCGGGACAGGGGAGACCCAGTACTTC. Translating it yields CASSEVGTGETQYF. V gene TRBV2 combines with J gene TRBJ2-5, with 9 nucleotides matching TRBD1. V shed 1 base and J 5 bases; nucleotides not matched to a gene: 2. The CDR3 is 14 residues long. Germline CDR1 and CDR2: SNHLY and FYNNEI.

This chain connects TRBV7-2 to TRBJ2-5; 8 positions agree with TRBD2. The junction had 10 bases not matched to a gene; V was cut back by 5 bases and J by 2 bases. This CDR3 contains 16 residues. CDR1 is SGHTA, CDR2 FQGNSA, per germline. The CDR3: CASSALAGLGQETQYF. The DNA for the CDR3 is TGTGCCAGCAGCGCTCTAGCGGGCCTAGGACAAGAGACCCAGTACTTC.

The chain joins TRBV7-6 to TRBJ2-2; D is uncertain. V was cut by 1 base and J by 2 bases, with 5 bases left in between. The CDR3 totals 14 residues. Germline V gene lookup returns CDR1 SGHVS and CDR2 FNYEAQ. As DNA, the CDR3 is TGTGCCAGCAGCTTAGACTCAAACACCGGGGAGCTGTTTTTT. Its protein product is CASSLDSNTGELFF.

The chain combines TRBV5-8 with TRBJ2-5; the D is unclear. Germline V gives CDR1 SGHTS, CDR2 YDEGEE. The V end was cut by 6 bases, the J end by 4 bases, with 22 bases between. This CDR3 region has 16 residues. CDR3 sequence: CASTPDPGSPGETQYF. CDR3 bases: TGTGCCAGCACCCCTGACCCGGGTTCCCCCGGAGAGACCCAGTACTTC.

The chain recombines TRBV7-6 with TRBJ2-2; no definite D call. V was pared by 1 base and J by 4 bases, with 10 bases between. Germline loops: CDR1 SGHVS, CDR2 FNYEAQ. This CDR3 region has 15 residues. The CDR3 sequence is CASSLDGFTTGELFF. CDR3 DNA: TGTGCCAGCAGCTTAGACGGGTTCACCACCGGGGAGCTGTTTTTT.

V and J are TRBV7-9 and TRBJ2-7; TRBD2 aligns across 9 bases. The V gene end was trimmed by 2 bases and the J gene end by 7 bases; junction bases not matched to a gene: 6. In germline, CDR1 is SEHNR, CDR2 FQNEAQ (reference sequence). This CDR3 is 14 amino acids long. The CDR3 reads CASSLLDSGREQYF. The DNA of the CDR3 is TGTGCCAGCAGCTTATTGGATAGCGGGAGAGAGCAGTACTTC.

Here the CDR3 reads CASSFRDFLYNEQFF. The CDR3 DNA reads TGTGCCAGCAGTTTCCGGGACTTCCTCTACAATGAGCAGTTCTTC. This chain uses TRBV28 with TRBJ2-1; TRBD2 is a possible D gene (6 bases). The V gene lost 3 bases and the J gene lost 3 bases, with 12 bases spanning the gap. The CDR3 is 15 residues long. The V gene's germline CDR1 is MDHEN and CDR2 SYDVKM.

This chain uses TRBV4-1 with TRBJ2-1; 11 bases are shared with TRBD2. The germline CDR1 and CDR2 sequences are MGHRA and YSYEKL. V trimming: 1 base; J trimming: 8 bases; junction bases outside the gene matches: 4. The CDR3 spans 15 residues. CDR3 in amino acids: CASSQVLAGEDEQFF. The CDR3 region has the DNA TGCGCCAGCAGCCAAGTACTAGCGGGAGAGGATGAGCAGTTCTTC.

V gene TRBV9 combines with J gene TRBJ2-1; D possibly uses TRBD1 or TRBD2 (5 bases each). This CDR3 comprises 13 residues. CDR1 SGDLS and CDR2 YYNGEE come from the germline V gene. V was pared by 4 bases and J by 15 bases, with 20 bases between. The CDR3 protein is CASSTPGWGRPFF. CDR3 DNA sequence: TGTGCCAGCAGCACCCCGGGGTGGGGCCGTCCGTTCTTC.

The J gene is TRBJ2-3, the V gene TRBV5-1; D possibly uses TRBD1 or TRBD2 (5 bases each). The CDR3 extends over 14 amino acids. Trimming pared 4 bases from V and 3 bases from J, leaving 12 bases between. Germline V gives CDR1 SGHRS, CDR2 YFSETQ. The CDR3 loop reads CASSRRDRTDTQYF. In nucleotides, the CDR3 is TGCGCCAGCAGCAGACGGGACCGAACAGATACGCAGTATTTT.

The genes are TRBV4-1 and TRBJ1-4, with D hard to call. This CDR3 is 11 amino acids long. The V end lost 1 base, the J end lost 7 bases, and 1 base lay between the germline ends. The germline CDR1 and CDR2 sequences are MGHRA and YSYEKL. CDR3 sequence: CASSQAEKLFF. In DNA, the CDR3 is TGCGCCAGCAGCCAAGCTGAAAAACTGTTTTTT.